This T cell receptor beta chain comes out of a study of T cell responses to AZD1222 COVID-19 vaccine (dated by TCRdb to about 2021). Looking at the study overall: TCR sequencing covered some 250 trial participants: around 210 given two doses of AZD1222 and 26 given two doses of MenACWY control vaccine. Trial participants were enrolled into age subgroups of 18-55, 56-69 and 70-plus years, which contained 148, 28 and 57 TCR-sequenced participants, respectively. General study outcomes and caveats: Participants were mostly white British and included more females than males, and it was suggested by the authors that clonal diversity may have been underestimated. After two AZD1222 doses, spike-specific TCR breadth and depth were significantly higher than at day 0 and than in MenACWY recipients. The whole spike protein was spanned by vaccine-associated CD4 TCRs, and dominant responses were seen in regions 160-218 and 743-854. The 56-69-year group was small, and its depth increase did not reach significance, likely because of low power. Reportedly, close to half of the unique spike-specific TCRs recognized epitopes lying outside the regions that are mutated in the B.1.351 and B.1.1.7 variants. Because no samples from the day 14 peak response were available, repertoires could be characterized only after the peak T cell response. Only five or six AZD1222 recipients were SARS-CoV-2 seropositive at baseline, limiting conclusions about previously exposed vaccinees.

Including cysteine and phenylalanine, the CDR3 has 8 amino acids. This entry keeps only the CDR3 DNA: 24 bases, framed from base 1. Reading the germline V gene gives CDR1 SQVTM and CDR2 ANQGSEA. V is shortened by 8 bases, J by 6 bases, and the region joining them spans 4 bases. Sample time point, as interpreted from the label and publication: about 28 days (+/-7) after the second vaccine dose. AZD1222 recipients given second doses at about 4 weeks or at about 12 weeks were pooled, since spike-specific TCR depth and breadth were not found to differ between the two schedules. Vaccinee samples came from UK trials COV001 and COV002, including a single-blind randomized controlled phase 2/3 trial of AZD1222 (ChAdOx1 nCoV-19) in healthy adults. For TCRbeta chain sequencing, PBMC samples from trial participants were taken at day 0 and at day 28 after the second dose. This clone was recorded a few times. No antigen is known for it. Per-base quality was not reported, and no clone a single base away is much larger than it.

The CDR3 regions of human TCRbeta chains were subjected to immunosequencing. The original pipeline was this. TCRs in the repertoires were matched against a reference library of SARS-CoV-2-specific TCRs that had been generated with the MIRA antigen-specificity platform. Breadth meant the fraction of unique TCRs that were SARS-CoV-2-associated, whereas depth meant the fraction of total T cells that were SARS-CoV-2-associated. Using the MIRA data, each spike-specific TCR was assigned both to the spike region to which the TCR was reactive and to a CD4 or CD8 class. Log10-transformed breadth and depth values were compared by one-way ANOVA with Sidak's multiple comparisons tests. In its TCRdb copy, this immuneACCESS table keeps in-frame sequences only and misses some clones. Where compared with another copy, unresolved V genes explain less than half of these, and the others have no known cause. The D gene and trimming were derived from the DNA, and the V and J assignments and clone size from that table. Across this sample there are around 110,000 clones, with 90% to 95% seen only once. The ten largest account for about 6.6% of the sample.

The TCR was taken from an adult who received the AZD1222 COVID-19 vaccine. The sample was peripheral blood, taken 28 days after the second AZD1222 dose. The chain links TRBV29-1 with TRBJ1-2, with the D segment identity uncertain. The CDR3 corresponds to CSPDGYTF. The DNA reads TGCAGCCCCGATGGCTACACCTTC.